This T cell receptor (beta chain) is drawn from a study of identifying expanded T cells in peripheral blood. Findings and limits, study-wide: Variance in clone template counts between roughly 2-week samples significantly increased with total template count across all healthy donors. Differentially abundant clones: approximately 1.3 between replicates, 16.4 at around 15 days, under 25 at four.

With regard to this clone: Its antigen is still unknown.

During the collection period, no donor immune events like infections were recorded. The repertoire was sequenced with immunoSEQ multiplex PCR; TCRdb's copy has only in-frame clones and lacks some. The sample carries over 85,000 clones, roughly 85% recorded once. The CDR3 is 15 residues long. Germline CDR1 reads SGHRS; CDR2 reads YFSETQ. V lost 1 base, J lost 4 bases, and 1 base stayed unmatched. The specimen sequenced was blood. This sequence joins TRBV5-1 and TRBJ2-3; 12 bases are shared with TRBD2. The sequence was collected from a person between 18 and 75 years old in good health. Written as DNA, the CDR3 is TGCGCCAGCAGCTTGCTAGCGGGGGGGCCAGATACGCAGTATTTT. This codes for CASSLLAGGPDTQYF.